The T cell receptor beta chain under discussion was sequenced for a study of blood T cell repertoires in COVID-19. For the study at large: The cDNA or gDNA used as material had been derived from T cells, B-cell-depleted T cells, or PBMCs.

This table comes from immunoSEQ multiplex PCR, and its TCRdb copy is limited to in-frame clones, with some not included. The top ten hold about 8.4% of the sample, which has over 100,000 clones, 81% seen once. Per germline, CDR1 MNHEY and CDR2 SMNVEV (reference sequence). Trimming cost V 8 bases and J 6 bases; bases outside gene matches: 6. The CDR3 covers 14 residues. The sample comprised peripheral blood. The sequence came from a woman aged 55-75 years with active or convalescent COVID-19. This chain connects TRBV27 to TRBJ2-4, with TRBD2 identical over 11 bases. The CDR3 sequence: CASAATSGVNIQYF. Written as DNA, the CDR3 is TGTGCCAGCGCTGCGACTAGCGGGGTAAACATTCAGTACTTC.